One T cell receptor (beta chain) is described in this entry. Unmatched junction bases numbered 2, after V lost 6 bases and J lost 1 base. Germline V gives CDR1 SNHLY, CDR2 FYNNEI. The CDR3 has 15 residues. These data originate in a study of blood T cell repertoires in COVID-19. Study background: PBMCs, B-cell-depleted T cells, or T cells provided the cDNA or gDNA that made up the material.

How the authors handled the data: Amplification with reference gene primers provided the estimates of nucleated cell counts. Assay used: immunoSEQ multiplex PCR; TCRdb lists only in-frame clones, some missing. V and J calls plus clone size are reproduced from that table; the DNA served to infer D and trimming. The profile covers 130,000 or so clones, with 77% appearing a single time and about 18% taken by the ten largest. This chain uses TRBV2 with TRBJ1-6; the match to TRBD1 covers 8 bases. Sequenced input: peripheral blood. The clonotype originates from a man at least 80 years old with acute or convalescent COVID-19. The CDR3 nucleotides are TGTGCCAGCAGAGACAGGGGTTCCTATAATTCACCCCTCCACTTT. Its protein is CASRDRGSYNSPLHF.